The count of the clone carrying this TCR beta chain is one. V lost 4 bases to trimming and J lost 2 bases, with 15 bases between them. Germline V gene sequence: CDR1 LGHNA, CDR2 YNFKEQ. This CDR3 contains 16 residues. This record comes from a study of blood T cell repertoires in COVID-19. Study in general: Acute and convalescent COVID-19 specimens originated in the United States, Italy and Spain.

Those who participated ranged in age from roughly 18 to 90 years and resided in about 24 US areas. Assignments of participants to cohorts depended upon their own reported clinical history. The repertoire was sequenced with immunoSEQ multiplex PCR; TCRdb's copy has only in-frame clones and lacks some. There are fewer than 350,000 clones in the sample; under 95% occur only once, and 2.3% lies in the top ten. The receptor was isolated from a woman aged 40 to 55 with acute COVID-19. The V and J genes are TRBV4-2 and TRBJ1-5; a weak D match, TRBD1 (6 bases). Sequencing used PBMCs or T cells enriched from blood (not recorded which). The DNA for the CDR3 is TGTGCCAGCAGCCGTACAGGGACCCTCGGCAATCAGCCCCAGCATTTT. Amino acids: CASSRTGTLGNQPQHF.